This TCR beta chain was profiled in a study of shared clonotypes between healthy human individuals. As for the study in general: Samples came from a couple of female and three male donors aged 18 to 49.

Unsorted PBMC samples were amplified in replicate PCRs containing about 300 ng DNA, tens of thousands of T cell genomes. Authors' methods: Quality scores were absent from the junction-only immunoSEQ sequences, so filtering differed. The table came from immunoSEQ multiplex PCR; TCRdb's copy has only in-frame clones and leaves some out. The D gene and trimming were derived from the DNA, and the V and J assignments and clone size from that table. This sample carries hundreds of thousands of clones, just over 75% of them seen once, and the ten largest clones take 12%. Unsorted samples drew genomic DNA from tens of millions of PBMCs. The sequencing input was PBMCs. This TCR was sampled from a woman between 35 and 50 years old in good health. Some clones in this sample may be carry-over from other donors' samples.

The CDR3 loop is CASSLMAGKTSTDTQYF. CDR3 nucleotides: TGTGCCAGCAGCTTAATGGCGGGGAAGACTAGCACAGATACGCAGTATTTT. The rearrangement joins TRBV7-3 to TRBJ2-3, with D possibly TRBD2 on 6 matching bases. The CDR3 loop spans 17 amino acids. V lost 1 base and J 0 bases, leaving 14 bases between the germline ends. Germline CDR1 SGHTA, CDR2 FQGTGA.